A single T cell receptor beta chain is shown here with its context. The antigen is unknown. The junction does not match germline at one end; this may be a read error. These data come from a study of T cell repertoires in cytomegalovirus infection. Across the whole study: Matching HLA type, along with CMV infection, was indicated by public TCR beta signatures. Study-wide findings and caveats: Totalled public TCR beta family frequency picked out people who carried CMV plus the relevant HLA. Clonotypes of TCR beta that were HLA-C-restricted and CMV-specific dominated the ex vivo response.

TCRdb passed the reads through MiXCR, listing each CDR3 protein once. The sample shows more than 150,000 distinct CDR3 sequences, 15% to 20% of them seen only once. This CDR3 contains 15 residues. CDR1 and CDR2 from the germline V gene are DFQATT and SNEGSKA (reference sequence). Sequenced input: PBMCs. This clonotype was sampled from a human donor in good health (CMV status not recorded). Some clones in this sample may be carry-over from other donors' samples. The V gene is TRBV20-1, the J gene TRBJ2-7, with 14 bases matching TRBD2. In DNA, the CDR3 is TGCAGTGCCAGAGAGACTAGCGGGAGGGTTTACGAGCAGTACTTC. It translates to CSARETSGRVYEQYF.